This T cell receptor (beta chain) was recorded in a study of shared clonotypes between healthy human individuals. Study in general: A couple of women and a few men aged 18 to 49 served as donors. Overall study results and limits: Blood was the sole source, and tissue repertoires probably differ.

Authors' processing steps: Because ImmunoSEQ provided only junction sequences with no quality scores, the filtering differed. TCRdb keeps only in-frame clones here, not all; method: immunoSEQ multiplex PCR. V and J calls and clone size are those listed in that table; D and trimming were worked out from the DNA. The table includes about half a million clones, approximately 78% detected once. Concerning this clone: Its matching antigen is unknown.

Adult donors, all healthy and HIV-negative, had no recent acute infections or vaccinations. Germline V gene sequence: CDR1 SQVTM, CDR2 ANQGSEA. The CDR3 runs to 16 residues. After removal of 4 bases from V and 3 bases from J, the junction contained 14 bases not matched to a gene. This sequence joins TRBV29-1 and TRBJ1-1; 7 bases fit TRBD1. The receptor comes from a woman between 40 and 55 years old in good health. Some clones in this sample may be carry-over from other donors' samples. Sequencing used PBMCs. CDR3 in amino acids: CSVVVGGVGSDTEAFF. For the CDR3, the DNA is TGCAGCGTTGTTGTAGGGGGCGTTGGTTCGGACACTGAAGCTTTCTTT.